This is a list of T cell receptor beta chains from one sample in a study of PD-L1 blockade in urothelial cancer. The data were produced by immunoSEQ multiplex PCR, yet TCRdb's version contains in-frame clones alone and is incomplete. The sample holds tens of thousands of clones, roughly 84% seen once. Sequencing was performed on PBMCs, taken around atezolizumab (anti-PD-L1) treatment. All receptors derive from a man aged 45-65 years with urothelial cancer. The CDR3 runs from the conserved cysteine through the conserved F or W. A D gene is named only where the DNA matches it firmly. Not all rows give a size; the values are once, few, many and, for expanded clones, a class.

TRBJ2-1	TRBV30	NA	NA	CAWSVSGGEQFF	TGTGCCTGGAGTGTAAGTGGGGGGGAGCAGTTCTTC
TRBJ2-4	TRBV5-6	TRBD1	NA	CASSSYRDRVGVKNIQYF	TGTGCCAGCAGCTCTTACCGGGACAGGGTTGGGGTCAAAAACATTCAGTACTTC
TRBJ2-3	TRBV6-1	NA	NA	CASSEAPSIGTQYF	TGTGCCAGCAGTGAAGCACCGTCAATCGGTACGCAGTATTTT
TRBJ1-2	TRBV28	NA	NA	CASRYTGRYGYTF	TGTGCCAGCAGATACACAGGGCGGTATGGCTACACCTTC
TRBJ2-3	TRBV27	NA	once	CASSAQIRGSTDTQYF	TGTGCCAGCAGTGCCCAAATCAGGGGCAGCACAGATACGCAGTATTTT
TRBJ2-7	TRBV9	NA	NA	CASSPLGGPAYEQYF	TGTGCCAGCAGCCCATTGGGGGGGCCGGCTTACGAGCAGTACTTC
TRBJ1-3	TRBV29-1	NA	NA	CSVEQVSGNTIYF	TGCAGCGTGGAACAGGTATCTGGAAACACCATATATTTT
TRBJ2-3	TRBV5-1	TRBD2	NA	CASSAELARRTDTQYF	TGCGCCAGCAGCGCCGAACTAGCGAGACGCACAGATACGCAGTATTTT
TRBJ2-4	TRBV28	NA	NA	CASSLQGNIQYF	TGTGCCAGCAGTTTGCAGGGAAACATTCAGTACTTC
TRBJ2-7	TRBV11-1	NA	NA	CASSETPGAFSYEQYF	TGTGCCAGCAGCGAGACTCCGGGAGCCTTCTCCTACGAGCAGTACTTC
TRBJ2-5	TRBV12-5	TRBD1	NA	CASGFGTGGPQYF	TGTGCTAGTGGTTTCGGGACAGGGGGTCCCCAGTACTTC
TRBJ2-7	TRBV28	TRBD2	NA	CASRDGGLAGVGEQYF	TGTGCCAGCAGGGACGGGGGACTAGCGGGAGTGGGAGAGCAGTACTTC
TRBJ2-7	TRBV28	TRBD1	NA	CASNIQGPPYEQYF	TGTGCCAGCAATATACAGGGGCCTCCCTACGAGCAGTACTTC
TRBJ1-4	TRBV30	TRBD1	NA	CAWSRTGMGTNEKLFF	TGTGCCTGGAGTCGGACAGGGATGGGTACTAATGAAAAACTGTTTTTT
TRBJ1-1	TRBV5-1	NA	NA	CASSFPGIEAFF	TGCGCCAGCAGCTTTCCGGGAATTGAAGCTTTCTTT
TRBJ1-2	TRBV5-6	NA	NA	CASSLFGSVDGYTF	TGTGCCAGCAGCTTGTTCGGCAGCGTTGATGGCTACACCTTC
TRBJ1-2	TRBV5-1	NA	NA	CASSLDRTMGYTF	TGCGCCAGCAGCTTGGACAGGACTATGGGCTACACCTTC
TRBJ1-5	TRBV19	TRBD1	NA	CASSTTRQGGSNQPQHF	TGTGCCAGTAGTACTACCCGACAGGGGGGAAGCAATCAGCCCCAGCATTTT
TRBJ2-3	TRBV27	NA	few	CASSTIRGSSSNTDTQYF	TGTGCCAGCAGTACGATACGCGGGTCCTCCTCAAACACAGATACGCAGTATTTT
TRBJ1-2	TRBV15	NA	few	CATSRVAGNYGYTF	TGTGCCACCAGCAGAGTGGCAGGGAACTATGGCTACACCTTC
TRBJ1-1	TRBV7-9	TRBD1	NA	CASTQQGLNTEAFF	TGTGCCAGCACCCAACAGGGGCTGAACACTGAAGCTTTCTTT
TRBJ2-5	TRBV9	TRBD2	NA	CASSSGLAGEQETQYF	TGTGCCAGCAGCTCAGGACTAGCGGGAGAGCAAGAGACCCAGTACTTC
TRBJ2-7	TRBV11-2	NA	NA	CASTGQAGTGYEQYF	TGTGCCAGCACCGGGCAGGCGGGAACGGGGTACGAGCAGTACTTC
TRBJ1-5	TRBV19	TRBD1	NA	CASSIAPRGRQPQHF	TGTGCCAGTAGTATAGCCCCCAGGGGGCGTCAGCCCCAGCATTTT
TRBJ2-4	TRBV25-1	NA	NA	CASSEQGWGKNIQYF	TGTGCCAGCAGTGAACAGGGATGGGGCAAAAACATTCAGTACTTC
TRBJ2-1	TRBV11-2	TRBD2	NA	CASSLDVRTSGGVQFF	TGTGCCAGCAGCTTAGATGTACGTACTAGCGGGGGTGTTCAGTTCTTC
TRBJ2-7	TRBV27	NA	once	CASSLRGYEQYF	TGTGCCAGCAGTTTAAGAGGCTACGAGCAGTACTTC
TRBJ1-3	TRBV6-6	NA	NA	CASRETGPSGNTIYF	TGTGCCAGCAGAGAGACAGGCCCCTCTGGAAACACCATATATTTT
TRBJ1-3	TRBV9	TRBD1	NA	CASSVVGGAGNTIYF	TGTGCCAGCAGCGTAGTAGGGGGCGCGGGAAACACCATATATTTT
TRBJ2-7	TRBV10-3	NA	NA	CAISEEAEPYYEQYF	TGTGCCATCAGTGAGGAAGCGGAACCTTACTACGAGCAGTACTTC
TRBJ1-6	TRBV14	NA	once	CASSQVLGNNSPLHF	TGTGCCAGCAGCCAAGTCCTCGGGAATAATTCACCCCTCCACTTT
TRBJ2-3	TRBV7-6	TRBD2	NA	CASSGWGLATDTQYF	TGTGCCAGCAGCGGATGGGGACTAGCGACAGATACGCAGTATTTT